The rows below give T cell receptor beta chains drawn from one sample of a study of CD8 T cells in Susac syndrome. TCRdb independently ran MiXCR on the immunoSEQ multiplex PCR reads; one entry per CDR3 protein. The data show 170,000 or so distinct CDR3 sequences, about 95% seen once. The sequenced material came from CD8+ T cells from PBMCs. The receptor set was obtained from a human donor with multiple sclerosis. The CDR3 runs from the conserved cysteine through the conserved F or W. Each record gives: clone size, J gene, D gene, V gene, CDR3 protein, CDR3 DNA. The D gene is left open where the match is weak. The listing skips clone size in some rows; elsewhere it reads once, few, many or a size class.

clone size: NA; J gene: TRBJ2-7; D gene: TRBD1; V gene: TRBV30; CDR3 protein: CAWIRQGAYEQYF; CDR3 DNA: TGTGCCTGGATAAGACAGGGGGCCTACGAGCAGTACTTC
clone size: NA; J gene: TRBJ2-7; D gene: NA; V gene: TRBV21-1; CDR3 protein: CASRETGSESSYEQYF; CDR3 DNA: TGTGCCAGCAGGGAGACAGGGAGCGAAAGCTCCTACGAGCAGTACTTC
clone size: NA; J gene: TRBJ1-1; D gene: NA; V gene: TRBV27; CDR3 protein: CASRLPGHPEAFF; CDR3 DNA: TGTGCCAGCAGACTACCGGGACATCCTGAAGCTTTCTTT
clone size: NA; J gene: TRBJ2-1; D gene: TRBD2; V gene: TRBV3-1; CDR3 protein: CASSHQREVYNEQFF; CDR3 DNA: TGTGCCAGCAGCCACCAGCGGGAGGTTTACAATGAGCAGTTCTTC
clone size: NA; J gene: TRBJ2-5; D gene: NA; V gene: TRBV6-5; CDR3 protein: CASKDGWGSQETQYF; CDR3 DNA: TGTGCCAGCAAAGACGGGTGGGGGTCCCAAGAGACCCAGTACTTC
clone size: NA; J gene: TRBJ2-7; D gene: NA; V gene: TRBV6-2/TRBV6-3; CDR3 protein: CASSPYNYEQYF; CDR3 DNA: TGTGCCAGCAGTCCCTACAACTACGAGCAGTACTTC
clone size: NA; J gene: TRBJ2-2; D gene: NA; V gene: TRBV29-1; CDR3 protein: CSVVKGNTGELFF; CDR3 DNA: TGCAGCGTTGTAAAGGGGAACACCGGGGAGCTGTTTTTT
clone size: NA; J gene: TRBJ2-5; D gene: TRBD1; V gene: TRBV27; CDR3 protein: CASSLDRGRETQYF; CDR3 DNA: TGTGCCAGCAGTTTGGACAGGGGGCGAGAGACCCAGTACTTC
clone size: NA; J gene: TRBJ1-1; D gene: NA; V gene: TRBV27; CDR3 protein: CASSFELNTEAFF; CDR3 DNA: TGTGCCAGCAGTTTCGAGTTGAACACTGAAGCTTTCTTT
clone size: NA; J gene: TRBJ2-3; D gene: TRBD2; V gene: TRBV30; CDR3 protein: CAWRRSGRGTDTQYF; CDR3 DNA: TGTGCCTGGAGAAGGAGCGGGAGAGGGACAGATACGCAGTATTTT
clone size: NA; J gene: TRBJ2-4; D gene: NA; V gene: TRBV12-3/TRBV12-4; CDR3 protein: CASRGYRNIQYF; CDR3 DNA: TGTGCCAGCAGGGGTTATAGGAATATTCAGTACTTC
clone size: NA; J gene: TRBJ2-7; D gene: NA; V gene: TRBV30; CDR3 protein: CASTSTGIYEQYF; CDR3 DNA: TGTGCCTCTACCTCGACAGGCATCTACGAGCAGTACTTC
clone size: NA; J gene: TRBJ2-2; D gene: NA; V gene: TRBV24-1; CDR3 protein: CATSPRKNTGELFF; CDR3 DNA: TGTGCCACCTCCCCCAGAAAGAACACCGGGGAGCTGTTTTTT
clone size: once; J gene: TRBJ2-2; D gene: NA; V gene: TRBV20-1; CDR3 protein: CSARDTSSGELFF; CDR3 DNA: TGCAGTGCTAGAGACACGTCATCCGGGGAGCTGTTTTTT
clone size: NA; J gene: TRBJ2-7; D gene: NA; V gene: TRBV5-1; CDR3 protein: CASSPGTDSSYEQYF; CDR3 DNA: TGCGCCAGCAGCCCAGGGACGGATAGCTCCTACGAGCAGTACTTC
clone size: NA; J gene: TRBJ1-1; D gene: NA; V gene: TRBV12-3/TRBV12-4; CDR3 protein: CASSLRRGPNTEAFF; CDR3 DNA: TGTGCCAGCAGTTTACGGCGGGGACCGAACACTGAAGCTTTCTTT
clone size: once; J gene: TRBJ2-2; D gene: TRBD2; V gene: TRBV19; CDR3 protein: CASSIGRLAGTGELFF; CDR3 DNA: TGTGCCAGTAGTATAGGGAGACTAGCGGGCACCGGGGAGCTGTTTTTT
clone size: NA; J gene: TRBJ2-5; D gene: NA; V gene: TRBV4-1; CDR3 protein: CASSQVPGGQTQYF; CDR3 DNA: TGCGCCAGCAGCCAAGTGCCCGGGGGTCAGACCCAGTACTTC
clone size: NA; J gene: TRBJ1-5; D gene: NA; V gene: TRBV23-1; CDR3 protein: CASSPGWNQPQHF; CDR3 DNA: TGCGCCAGCAGTCCAGGGTGGAATCAGCCCCAGCATTTT
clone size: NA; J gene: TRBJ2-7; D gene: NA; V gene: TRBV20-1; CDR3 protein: CSAPTTGSPTREQYF; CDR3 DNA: TGCAGTGCTCCTACCACAGGAAGCCCCACAAGGGAGCAGTACTTC
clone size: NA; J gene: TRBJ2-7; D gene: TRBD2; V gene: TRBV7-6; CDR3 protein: CASSLEASGGYEQYF; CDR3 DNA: TGTGCCAGCAGCTTAGAGGCTAGCGGGGGATACGAGCAGTACTTC
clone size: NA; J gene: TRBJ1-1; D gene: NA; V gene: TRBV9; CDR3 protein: CASSVAPREDTEAFF; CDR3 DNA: TGTGCCAGCAGCGTAGCTCCCAGGGAAGACACTGAAGCTTTCTTT
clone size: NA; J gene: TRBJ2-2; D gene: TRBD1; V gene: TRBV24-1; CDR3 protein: CATSDEGTGDTGELFF; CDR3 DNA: TGTGCCACCAGTGATGAGGGGACAGGGGACACCGGGGAGCTGTTTTTT
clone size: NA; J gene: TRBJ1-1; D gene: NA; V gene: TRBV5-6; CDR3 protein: CASSFSSEAFF; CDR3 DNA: TGTGCCAGCAGCTTCTCGAGTGAAGCTTTCTTT
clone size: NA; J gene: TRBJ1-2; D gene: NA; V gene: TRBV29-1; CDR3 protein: CSAGDFNYGYTF; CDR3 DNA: TGCAGCGCTGGGGACTTTAACTATGGCTACACCTTC
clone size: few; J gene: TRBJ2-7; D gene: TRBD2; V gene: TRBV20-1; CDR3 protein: CSARDRTSGRYEQYF; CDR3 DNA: TGCAGTGCTAGAGATCGGACTAGCGGGAGGTACGAGCAGTACTTC
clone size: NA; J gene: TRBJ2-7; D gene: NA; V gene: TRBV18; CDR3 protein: CASSPRDTSYEQYF; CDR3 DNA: TGTGCCAGCTCACCACGGGACACGTCCTACGAGCAGTACTTC
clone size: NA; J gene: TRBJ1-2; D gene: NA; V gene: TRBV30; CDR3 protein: CAWSVSVPYGYTF; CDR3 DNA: TGTGCCTGGAGTGTGAGTGTCCCCTATGGCTACACCTTC
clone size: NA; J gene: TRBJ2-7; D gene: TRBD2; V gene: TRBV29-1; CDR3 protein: CSTGLAGGPGGYEQYF; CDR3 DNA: TGCAGCACGGGACTAGCGGGAGGGCCCGGTGGTTACGAGCAGTACTTC
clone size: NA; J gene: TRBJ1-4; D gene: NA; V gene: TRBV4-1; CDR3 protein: CASSRRDYEKLFF; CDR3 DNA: TGCGCCAGCAGCCGACGGGACTACGAAAAACTGTTTTTT
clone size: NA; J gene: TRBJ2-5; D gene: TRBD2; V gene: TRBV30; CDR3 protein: CAWSGTSGRGVETQYF; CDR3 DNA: TGTGCCTGGAGTGGCACTAGCGGGAGGGGAGTAGAGACCCAGTACTTC
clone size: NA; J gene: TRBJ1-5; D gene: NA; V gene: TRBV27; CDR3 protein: CASSFYEGQPQHF; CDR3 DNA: TGTGCCAGCAGTTTTTATGAGGGTCAGCCCCAGCATTTT
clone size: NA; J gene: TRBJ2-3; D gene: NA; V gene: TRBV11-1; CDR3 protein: CASSPRRGNTDTQYF; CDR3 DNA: TGTGCCAGCAGCCCCCGGAGGGGAAACACAGATACGCAGTATTTT
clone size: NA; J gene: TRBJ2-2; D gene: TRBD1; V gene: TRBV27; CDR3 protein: CASGVGTGDTGELFF; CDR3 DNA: TGTGCCAGCGGGGTGGGGACAGGCGACACCGGGGAGCTGTTTTTT
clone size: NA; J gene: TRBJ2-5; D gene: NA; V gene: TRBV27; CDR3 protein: CASRGDGKETQYF; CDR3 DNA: TGTGCCAGCAGGGGGGACGGAAAAGAGACCCAGTACTTC
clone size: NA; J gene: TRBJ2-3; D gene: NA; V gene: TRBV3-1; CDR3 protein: CASSQDSRVDTQYF; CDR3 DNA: TGTGCCAGCAGCCAAGATTCCAGGGTTGATACGCAGTATTTT
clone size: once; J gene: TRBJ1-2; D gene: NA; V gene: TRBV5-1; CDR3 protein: CASSLGDSNYGYTF; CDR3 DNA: TGCGCCAGCAGCCTGGGTGACAGCAACTATGGCTACACCTTC
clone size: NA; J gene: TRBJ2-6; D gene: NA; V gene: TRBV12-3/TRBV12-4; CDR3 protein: CASIMAPFSGANVLTF; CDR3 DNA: TGTGCCAGCATTATGGCTCCGTTCTCTGGGGCCAACGTCCTGACTTTC
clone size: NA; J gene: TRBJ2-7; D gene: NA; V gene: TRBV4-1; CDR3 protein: CASSQDILVGEQYF; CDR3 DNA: TGCGCCAGCAGCCAAGATATTTTAGTCGGAGAGCAGTACTTC
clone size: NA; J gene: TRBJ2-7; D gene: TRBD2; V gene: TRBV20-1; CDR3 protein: CSALSKVAGGLYPYEQYF; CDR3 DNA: TGCAGTGCTCTCTCCAAGGTAGCGGGGGGCCTTTACCCCTACGAGCAGTACTTC
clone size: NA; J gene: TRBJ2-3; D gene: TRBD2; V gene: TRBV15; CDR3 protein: CATSSPGLAANPTDTQYF; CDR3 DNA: TGTGCCACCAGCAGCCCCGGACTAGCGGCGAACCCCACAGATACGCAGTATTTT
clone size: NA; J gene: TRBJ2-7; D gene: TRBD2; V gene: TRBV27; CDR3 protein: CASHGLALYEQYF; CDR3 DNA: TGTGCCAGCCATGGACTAGCGCTCTACGAGCAGTACTTC
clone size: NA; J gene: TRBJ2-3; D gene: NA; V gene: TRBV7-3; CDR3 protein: CASSLGLSQDSTDTQYF; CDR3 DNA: TGTGCCAGCAGCTTAGGTCTCTCCCAGGACAGCACAGATACGCAGTATTTT
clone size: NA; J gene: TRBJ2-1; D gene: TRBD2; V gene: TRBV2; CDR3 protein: CASKMASGSFNEQFF; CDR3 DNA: TGTGCCAGCAAGATGGCTAGCGGATCGTTCAATGAGCAGTTCTTC
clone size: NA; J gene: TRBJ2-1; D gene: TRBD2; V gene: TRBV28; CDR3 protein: CASSPSSGRDLDEQFF; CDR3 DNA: TGTGCCAGCAGTCCTTCTAGCGGGAGGGATTTGGATGAGCAGTTCTTC